This entry is about one T cell receptor (beta chain). Measured with immunoSEQ multiplex PCR; TCRdb has only the in-frame clones, and not every one. The top ten clones hold about 3% of a sample with about 120,000 clones, roughly nine tenths of them seen once. This sample is part of a study of T cell responses to AZD1222 COVID-19 vaccine. Germline-derived CDR1 and CDR2 are LGHNA and YSLEER. This CDR3 has 15 amino acids. The V and J ends lost 1 base and 8 bases respectively, with 15 bases between them. The chain links TRBV4-3 to TRBJ1-3; TRBD1 is a possible D gene (6 bases). The source of this sequence is an adult in good health. The source material was peripheral blood, sampled on day 0 of AZD1222 vaccination. Here the CDR3 DNA reads TGCGCCAGCAGCCAAGCGGCCCAAAGGGGGGACACCATATATTTT. Translated, it gives CASSQAAQRGDTIYF.